This TCR beta chain was obtained from a study of CD8 T cells in ankylosing spondylitis. Overall study results and limits: What appeared characteristic of ankylosing spondylitis blood was a TCR beta motif of several highly homologous variants. Disease-linked clones proved CD8+ and comparatively uncommon in peripheral blood.

CDR1 is SQVTM and CDR2 is ANQGSEA in the germline V gene. The CDR3 is 13 amino acids. Trimming shortened V by 7 bases and J by 7 bases, and 16 bases separated the two germline ends. A remark on this clonotype: Antigen: not known.

As the method for making TCR beta libraries, quantitative 5'-RACE with molecular barcodes was used. TCRdb reprocessed the 5' RACE reads via MiXCR and lists one record per CDR3 protein. The data hold around 130,000 distinct CDR3 sequences, with about a tenth observed a single time. This TCR derives from a male donor with ankylosing spondylitis or in good health (not recorded which). The sample consisted of blood, either unsorted or a sorted T cell fraction (not recorded which). The chain uses TRBV29-1 and TRBJ2-2, with D tentatively TRBD1 (5 bases). The chain's CDR3 is CSGGEGDDGELFF. CDR3 DNA: TGCAGCGGTGGGGAAGGGGATGACGGGGAGCTGTTTTTT.